These 25 T cell receptor beta chains share one sample of origin, sequenced in a study of blood T cell repertoires in COVID-19. The repertoire was sequenced with immunoSEQ multiplex PCR; TCRdb's copy has only in-frame clones and lacks some. The sample yields about 70,000 clones, around nine tenths seen once. Sample: peripheral blood. The receptor set was obtained from a human donor in a cohort sampled during active COVID-19.

This clone was seen only once. V and J are TRBV7-2 and TRBJ2-1; TRBD2 matches 10 bases. Germline V gene sequence: CDR1 SGHTA, CDR2 FQGNSA. The CDR3 is 14 residues long. With V trimmed by 3 bases and J by 8 bases, 4 bases remained unmatched. CDR3 sequence: CASSFRSGGDEQFF. CDR3 bases: TGTGCCAGCAGCTTTCGGAGCGGGGGGGATGAGCAGTTCTTC.

The chain joins TRBV27 to TRBJ1-2; no reliable D call. The CDR3 extends over 15 amino acids. Deletions cut 4 bases from V and 3 bases from J, with 15 bases between. Germline V gives CDR1 MNHEY, CDR2 SMNVEV (reference sequence). The CDR3 spells CASSSTRRGYYGYTF. Here the CDR3 DNA reads TGTGCCAGCAGTTCGACGAGGAGAGGGTACTATGGCTACACCTTC.

V gene TRBV30 combines with J gene TRBJ1-5; tentatively, D is TRBD1 (6 bases). This CDR3 region has 14 residues. Germline V gene sequence: CDR1 GTSNPN, CDR2 SVGIG (reference sequence). Trimming left V 1 base short and J 4 bases short, with 11 bases between. The DNA of the CDR3 is TGTGCCTGGAGTGCAGGGGCAGCGAATCAGCCCCAGCATTTT. Amino acids: CAWSAGAANQPQHF.

V and J are TRBV5-6 and TRBJ2-1; D not certain. V lost 7 bases and J lost 4, with 12 bases in between. The CDR3 sequence is 13 residues long. Germline lookup yields CDR1 SGHDT and CDR2 YYEEEE. CDR3 amino acids: CASGTLQYNEQFF. In DNA, the CDR3 is TGTGCCAGCGGTACTTTACAGTACAATGAGCAGTTCTTC.

The J gene is TRBJ1-5, the V gene TRBV9; D possibly corresponds to TRBD1 (5 bases). This CDR3 contains 15 residues. Trimming stripped 2 bases from V and 2 bases from J, with 11 bases between. CDR1 is SGDLS and CDR2 is YYNGEE in the germline V gene. The CDR3 DNA follows: TGTGCCAGCAGCGTGGGGTGGGGGGGCAATCAGCCCCAGCATTTT. Its protein is CASSVGWGGNQPQHF.

This chain links TRBV19 with TRBJ1-1; 7 nucleotides align to TRBD1. CDR1 and CDR2 from the germline V gene are LNHDA and SQIVND (reference sequence). J was trimmed by 1 base and V by 5 bases; bases with no gene match: 4. This CDR3 is built from 14 residues. The CDR3 DNA reads TGTGCCAGTAGTTCTGGACAGGCGAACACTGAAGCTTTCTTT. Encoded protein: CASSSGQANTEAFF.

The chain links TRBV28 to TRBJ1-1, with a possible D match to TRBD1 (5 bases). Germline loops: CDR1 MDHEN, CDR2 SYDVKM. Trimming pared 6 bases from V and 0 bases from J, leaving 23 bases between. This CDR3 region has 18 residues. Written as DNA, the CDR3 is TGTGCCAGCAGCCCTAGTCAGGGTATGACCGAATTGAACACTGAAGCTTTCTTT. Its translation is CASSPSQGMTELNTEAFF.

This chain links TRBV5-1 with TRBJ1-1, with D tentatively TRBD1 (6 bases). Germline V CDR1 and CDR2: SGHRS, YFSETQ. The CDR3 consists of 15 residues. Trimming cost V 0 bases and J 5 bases, with 14 bases left between them. The CDR3: CASSLGQERLTEAFF. The CDR3 DNA follows: TGCGCCAGCAGCTTGGGACAGGAGCGGTTGACTGAAGCTTTCTTT. Using reference TRBV5-1 and TRBJ1-1 for the parts outside the CDR3, the full variable domain is KAGVTQTPRYLIKTRGQQVTLSCSPISGHRSVSWYQQTPGQGLQFLFEYFSETQRNKGNFPGRFSGRQFSNSRSEMNVSTLELGDSALYLCASSLGQERLTEAFFGQGTRLTVV.

This sequence joins TRBV4-1 and TRBJ1-2; D possibly corresponds to TRBD1 (6 bases). V shed 0 bases and J shed 6 bases, with 14 bases lying between them. The CDR3 sequence is 15 residues long. The germline V gene has CDR1 MGHRA and CDR2 YSYEKL. In DNA form, the CDR3 reads TGCGCCAGCAGCCAAGATAGACCAGGGGAGAATGGCTACACCTTC. This encodes CASSQDRPGENGYTF.

The chain uses TRBV7-2 and TRBJ2-1, with 8 bases aligning to TRBD2. The CDR3 is 16 residues long. Germline CDR1 reads SGHTA; CDR2 reads FQGNSA. J lost 7 bases, V lost 5 bases, and 13 bases had no gene match. CDR3 nucleotide sequence: TGTGCCAGCAGCCCTATCCGAAGCGGGAGTGGTAATGAGCAGTTCTTC. It specifies CASSPIRSGSGNEQFF.

This clone has just one count. The rearrangement joins TRBV3-1 (or the pseudogene TRBV3-2) to TRBJ1-4, with 9 bases lining up with TRBD1. V trimming: 4 bases; J trimming: 8 bases; junction bases outside the gene matches: 14. Germline values: CDR1 LGHDT, CDR2 YNNKEL (reference sequence). This CDR3 has 17 residues. CDR3 region: CASSRKGTGSIREKLFF. The CDR3 coding sequence is TGTGCCAGCAGCCGCAAAGGGACAGGGAGTATTAGGGAAAAACTGTTTTTT.

This clone was recorded once. The rearrangement joins TRBV29-1 to TRBJ2-5; D is unclear. Germline V lookup: CDR1 SQVTM, CDR2 ANQGSEA. Trimming shortened V by 5 bases and J by 5 bases, and 9 bases separated the two germline ends. The CDR3 extends over 11 amino acids. The CDR3 DNA reads as TGCAGCGTTTCGGAGTTGGAGACCCAGTACTTC. This codes for CSVSELETQYF.

The chain combines TRBV3-1 (or the pseudogene TRBV3-2) with TRBJ2-5; the match to TRBD1 covers 10 bases. Germline values: CDR1 LGHDT, CDR2 YNNKEL (reference sequence). CDR3 length equals 15 residues. The V gene end was trimmed by 4 bases and the J gene end by 5 bases; junction bases not matched to a gene: 7. The CDR3 loop is CASSPRTGGRETQYF. CDR3 DNA sequence: TGTGCCAGCAGCCCCAGGACAGGGGGTCGGGAGACCCAGTACTTC.

V is TRBV6-2 or TRBV6-3 and J is TRBJ2-3; possible D gene TRBD2, 5 bases. Per the germline V gene, CDR1 is MNHEY and CDR2 is SVGEGT. The CDR3 covers 15 residues. V lost 4 bases to trimming and J lost 2 bases, with 13 bases between them. The CDR3 DNA sequence: TGTGCCAGCAGTTCGAGCGGTAGGCCCACAGATACGCAGTATTTT. It translates to CASSSSGRPTDTQYF.

The J gene is TRBJ2-4, the V gene TRBV13; D may be TRBD2 (5 bases). Per germline, CDR1 PRHDT and CDR2 FYEKMQ (reference sequence). The CDR3 has 15 amino acids. V shed 4 bases and J shed 8 bases, with 18 bases lying between them. The CDR3 DNA reads TGTGCCAGCAGCTCTCCCAGTACCCTCGGGGACATTCAGTACTTC. Translating it yields CASSSPSTLGDIQYF.

This clone was seen just once. This chain uses TRBV20-1 with TRBJ1-2; D is unclear. CDR3 length: 12 amino acids. With 3 bases removed from V and 1 base from J, the gap between germline ends came to 6 bases. Germline V gives CDR1 DFQATT, CDR2 SNEGSKA (reference sequence). CDR3 residues: CSASPSNYGYTF. The CDR3 DNA reads as TGCAGTGCTAGTCCCAGTAACTATGGCTACACCTTC.

The chain employs TRBV6-2 or TRBV6-3 and TRBJ2-7; a weak D match, TRBD1 (5 bases). V lost 4 bases, J lost 2 bases, and 9 bases lay in between. Germline CDR1 reads MNHEY; CDR2 reads SVGEGT. The CDR3 covers 13 residues. The CDR3 DNA reads TGTGCCAGCAGTTCTCCGACAGCCTACGAGCAGTACTTC. As protein: CASSSPTAYEQYF.

This chain connects TRBV5-1 to TRBJ2-1, with a weak D call TRBD2 (6 bases). Per germline, CDR1 SGHRS and CDR2 YFSETQ. V was trimmed by 4 bases and J by 6 bases, leaving 17 bases between them. The CDR3 is made up of 15 amino acids. For the CDR3, the DNA is TGCGCCAGCAGCACGGAGGGCAGGGAGTCCAATGAGCAGTTCTTC. It is translated as CASSTEGRESNEQFF.

The genes are TRBV7-9 and TRBJ1-5, with D unresolved. The CDR3 contains 17 residues. Germline V gives CDR1 SEHNR, CDR2 FQNEAQ (reference sequence). V lost 0 bases and J lost 4, with 16 bases in between. Written as DNA, the CDR3 is TGTGCCAGCAGCTTAGCAAAGACCGGGATCTGGAATCAGCCCCAGCATTTT. This encodes CASSLAKTGIWNQPQHF.

The rearrangement joins TRBV18 to TRBJ1-2, with D tentatively TRBD1 (5 bases). CDR3 length equals 15 residues. CDR1 and CDR2 from the germline V gene are KGHSH and LQKENI. V was pared by 3 bases and J by 0 bases, with 11 bases between. CDR3: CASSPDRSSNYGYTF. The CDR3 DNA follows: TGTGCCAGCTCACCCGACAGATCGTCTAACTATGGCTACACCTTC.

The chain carries TRBV6-2 or TRBV6-3 and TRBJ2-5; D is unclear. CDR3 length equals 17 residues. Between the trimmed V and J ends, which lost 0 bases and 1 base, there was a span of 15 bases. Germline values: CDR1 MNHEY, CDR2 SVGEGT. CDR3 amino acids: CASSYSNGLIGQETQYF. CDR3 sequence (DNA): TGTGCCAGCAGTTACTCGAACGGGTTAATTGGCCAAGAGACCCAGTACTTC.

V and J are TRBV5-4 and TRBJ2-3, with TRBD2 matching 10 bases. Germline values: CDR1 SGHNT, CDR2 YYREEE (reference sequence). V gave up 7 bases and J gave up 0 bases; unmatched junction bases: 14. The CDR3 consists of 18 residues. CDR3 amino acids: CASRLRSGGDPSTDTQYF. CDR3 sequence (DNA): TGTGCCAGCCGTCTCAGAAGCGGGGGGGACCCGAGCACAGATACGCAGTATTTT. Combining the CDR3 with reference TRBV5-4 and TRBJ2-3 gives the whole variable domain ETGVTQSPTHLIKTRGQQVTLRCSSQSGHNTVSWYQQALGQGPQFIFQYYREEENGRGNFPPRFSGLQFPNYSSELNVNALELDDSALYLCASRLRSGGDPSTDTQYFGPGTRLTVL.

The CDR3, as DNA: TGTGCCAGCAGGCCCGGACAGGCTAATGAAAAACTGTTTTTT. This codes for CASRPGQANEKLFF. This chain uses TRBV6-5 with TRBJ1-4, with 7 bases fitting TRBD1. The germline V gene has CDR1 MNHEY and CDR2 SVGAGI. This CDR3 region has 14 residues. J lost 3 bases, V lost 6 bases, and 4 bases had no gene match.

The rearrangement links TRBV7-9 to TRBJ1-3, with D tentatively TRBD1 (5 bases). The CDR3 sequence is 16 residues long. Trimming took off 2 bases at V and 0 bases at J, with 11 bases between the two ends. CDR1 is SEHNR and CDR2 is FQNEAQ in the germline V gene (reference sequence). The CDR3 nucleotides read TGTGCCAGCAGCTTACGCCGGGGGAGCTCTGGAAACACCATATATTTT. Translating it yields CASSLRRGSSGNTIYF.

This sequence joins TRBV2 and TRBJ1-1; 7 nucleotides match TRBD1. J lost 0 bases, V lost 6 bases, and 13 bases had no gene match. The CDR3 runs to 17 residues. Germline lookup yields CDR1 SNHLY and CDR2 FYNNEI. CDR3 DNA: TGTGCCAGCAGAGACGGACAGGTGATGTACATGAACACTGAAGCTTTCTTT. This sequence encodes CASRDGQVMYMNTEAFF.